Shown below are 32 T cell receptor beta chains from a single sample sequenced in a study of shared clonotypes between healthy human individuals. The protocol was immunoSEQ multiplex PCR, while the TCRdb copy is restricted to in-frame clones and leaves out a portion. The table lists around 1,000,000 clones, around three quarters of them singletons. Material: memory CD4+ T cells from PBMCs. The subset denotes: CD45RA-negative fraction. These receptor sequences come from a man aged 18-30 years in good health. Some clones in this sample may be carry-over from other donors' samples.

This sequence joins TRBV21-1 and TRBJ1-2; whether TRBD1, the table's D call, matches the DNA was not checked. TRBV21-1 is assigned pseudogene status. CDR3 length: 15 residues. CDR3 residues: CASRPGQTTNYGYTF. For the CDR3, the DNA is TGTGCCAGCAGGCCGGGACAGACAACTAACTATGGCTACACCTTC.

The CDR3 nucleotides are TGTGCCAGCAGCTTGGCGGGGACCTATGCCCAAGAGACCCAGTACTTC. This encodes CASSLAGTYAQETQYF. V usage is TRBV5-4 and J usage is TRBJ2-5; D is perhaps TRBD1 or TRBD2 (5 bases each). The CDR3 runs 16 residues. The germline gives CDR1 SGHNT, CDR2 YYREEE (reference sequence). With 0 bases removed from V and 1 base from J, the gap between germline ends came to 13 bases.

The DNA for the CDR3 is TGTGCCAGCAGCTTGGAGGTCGCGGGGGCCGGGGAGACCCAGTACTTC. Translation: CASSLEVAGAGETQYF. The chain has TRBV5-6 and TRBJ2-5, with D perhaps matching TRBD2 (7 bases). From germline, CDR1 is SGHDT and CDR2 YYEEEE. This CDR3 has 16 residues. V dropped 0 bases and J dropped 5 bases, with 17 bases sitting between them.

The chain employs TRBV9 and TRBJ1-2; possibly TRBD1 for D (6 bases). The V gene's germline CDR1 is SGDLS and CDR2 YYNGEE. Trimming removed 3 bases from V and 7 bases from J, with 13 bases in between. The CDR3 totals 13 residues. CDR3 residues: CASSADRSLGYTF. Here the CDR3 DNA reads TGTGCCAGCAGCGCAGACAGGTCTCTTGGCTACACCTTC.

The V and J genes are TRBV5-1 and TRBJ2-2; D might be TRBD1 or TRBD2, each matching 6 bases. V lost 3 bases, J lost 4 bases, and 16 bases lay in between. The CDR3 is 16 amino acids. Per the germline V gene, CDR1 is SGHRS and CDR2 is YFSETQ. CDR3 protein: CASSSRTGAATGELFF. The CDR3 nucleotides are TGCGCCAGCAGCTCCCGGACGGGGGCCGCCACCGGGGAGCTGTTTTTT.

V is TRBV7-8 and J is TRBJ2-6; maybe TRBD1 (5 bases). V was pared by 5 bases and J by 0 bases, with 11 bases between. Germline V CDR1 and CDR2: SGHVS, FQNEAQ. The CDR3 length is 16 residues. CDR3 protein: CASSIQANSGANVLTF. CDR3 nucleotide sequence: TGTGCCAGCAGCATACAGGCTAACTCTGGGGCCAACGTCCTGACTTTC.

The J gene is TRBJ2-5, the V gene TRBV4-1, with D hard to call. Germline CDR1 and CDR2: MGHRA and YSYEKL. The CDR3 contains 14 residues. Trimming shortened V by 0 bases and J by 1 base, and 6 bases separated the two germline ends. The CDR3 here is CASSQDSVQETQYF. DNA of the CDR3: TGCGCCAGCAGCCAAGACAGTGTCCAAGAGACCCAGTACTTC.

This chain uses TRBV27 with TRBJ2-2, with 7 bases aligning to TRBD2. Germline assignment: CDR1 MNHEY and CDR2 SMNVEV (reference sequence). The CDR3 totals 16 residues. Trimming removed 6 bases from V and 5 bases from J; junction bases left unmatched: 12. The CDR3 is CASSEGLTRLTGELFF. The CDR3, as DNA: TGTGCCAGCAGCGAGGGACTAACGAGATTGACCGGGGAGCTGTTTTTT.

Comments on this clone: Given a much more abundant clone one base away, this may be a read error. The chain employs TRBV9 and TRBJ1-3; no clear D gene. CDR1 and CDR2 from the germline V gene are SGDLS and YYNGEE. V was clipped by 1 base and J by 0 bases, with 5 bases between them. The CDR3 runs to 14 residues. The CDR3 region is CASSVPSSGNTIYF. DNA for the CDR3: TGTGCCAGCAGCGTACCCAGCTCTGGAAACACCATATATTTT.

CDR3 amino acids: CASSPRSAGGGTDTQYF. CDR3 sequence (DNA): TGTGCCAGCAGCCCCCGATCGGCGGGAGGGGGCACAGATACGCAGTATTTT. The chain couples TRBV11-2 to TRBJ2-3; TRBD2 aligns across 9 bases. The CDR3 runs to 17 residues. Germline CDR1 reads SGHAT; CDR2 reads FQNNGV. V was pared by 5 bases and J by 1 base, with 10 bases of the junction left unmatched.

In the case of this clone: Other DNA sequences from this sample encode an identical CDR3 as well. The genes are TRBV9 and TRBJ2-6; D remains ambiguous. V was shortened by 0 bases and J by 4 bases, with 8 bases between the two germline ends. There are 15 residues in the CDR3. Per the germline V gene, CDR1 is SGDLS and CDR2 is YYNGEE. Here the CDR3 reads CASSVEGTGANVLTF. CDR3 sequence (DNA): TGTGCCAGCAGCGTAGAGGGTACAGGGGCCAACGTCCTGACTTTC. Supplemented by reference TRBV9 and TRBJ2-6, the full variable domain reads DSGVTQTPKHLITATGQRVTLRCSPRSGDLSVYWYQQSLDQGLQFLIQYYNGEERAKGNILERFSAQQFPDLHSELNLSSLELGDSALYFCASSVEGTGANVLTFGAGSRLTVL.

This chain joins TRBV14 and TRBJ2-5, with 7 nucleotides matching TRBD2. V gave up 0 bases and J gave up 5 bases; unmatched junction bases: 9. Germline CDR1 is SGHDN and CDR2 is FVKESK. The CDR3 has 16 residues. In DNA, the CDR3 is TGTGCCAGCAGCCAAGATCTCAGACTAGCTGGCGAGACCCAGTACTTC. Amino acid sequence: CASSQDLRLAGETQYF.

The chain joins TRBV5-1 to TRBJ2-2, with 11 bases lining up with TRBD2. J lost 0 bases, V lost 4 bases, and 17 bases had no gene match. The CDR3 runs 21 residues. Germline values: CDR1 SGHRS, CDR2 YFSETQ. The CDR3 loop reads CASSPRTSGLHGGTNTGELFF. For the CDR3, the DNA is TGCGCCAGCAGCCCCCGGACTAGCGGGTTACATGGCGGGACGAACACCGGGGAGCTGTTTTTT.

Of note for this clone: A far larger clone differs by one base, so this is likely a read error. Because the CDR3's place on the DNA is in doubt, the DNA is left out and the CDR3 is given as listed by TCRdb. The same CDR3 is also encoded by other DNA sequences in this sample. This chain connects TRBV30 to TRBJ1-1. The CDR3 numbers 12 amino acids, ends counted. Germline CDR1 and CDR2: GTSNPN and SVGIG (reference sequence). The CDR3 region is CAWAPGNTEAFF.

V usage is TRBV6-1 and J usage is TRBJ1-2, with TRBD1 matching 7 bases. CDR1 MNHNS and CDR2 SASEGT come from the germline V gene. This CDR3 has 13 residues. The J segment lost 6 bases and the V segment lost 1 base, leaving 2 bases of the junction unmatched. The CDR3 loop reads CASSEGTGHGYTF. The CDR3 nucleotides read TGTGCCAGCAGTGAAGGGACAGGACATGGCTACACCTTC.

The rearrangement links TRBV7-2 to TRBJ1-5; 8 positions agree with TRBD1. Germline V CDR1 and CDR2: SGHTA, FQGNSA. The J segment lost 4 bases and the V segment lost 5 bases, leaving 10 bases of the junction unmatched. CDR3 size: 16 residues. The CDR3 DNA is TGTGCCAGCAGCGCCAACCCAGGGGGCGGGAATCAGCCCCAGCATTTT. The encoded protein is CASSANPGGGNQPQHF.

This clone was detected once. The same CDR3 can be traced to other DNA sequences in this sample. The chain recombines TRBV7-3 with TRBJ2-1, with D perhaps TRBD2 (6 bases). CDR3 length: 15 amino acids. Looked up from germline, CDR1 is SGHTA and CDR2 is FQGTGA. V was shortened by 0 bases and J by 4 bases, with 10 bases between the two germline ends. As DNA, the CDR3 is TGTGCCAGCAGCTTAACCGGGGGAAGTTACAATGAGCAGTTCTTC. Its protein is CASSLTGGSYNEQFF.

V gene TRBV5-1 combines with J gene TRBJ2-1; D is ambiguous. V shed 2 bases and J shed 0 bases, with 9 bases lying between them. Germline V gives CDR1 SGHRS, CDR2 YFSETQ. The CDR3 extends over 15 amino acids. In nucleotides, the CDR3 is TGCGCCAGCAGCTTTGAGGTCCCCTCCTACAATGAGCAGTTCTTC. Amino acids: CASSFEVPSYNEQFF. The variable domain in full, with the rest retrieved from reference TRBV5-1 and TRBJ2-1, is KAGVTQTPRYLIKTRGQQVTLSCSPISGHRSVSWYQQTPGQGLQFLFEYFSETQRNKGNFPGRFSGRQFSNSRSEMNVSTLELGDSALYLCASSFEVPSYNEQFFGPGTRLTVL.

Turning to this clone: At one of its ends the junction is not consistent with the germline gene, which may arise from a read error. CDR3 nucleotide sequence: TGTGCCAGCAGCCGAGACGGGACAGGGCATGAAAAACTGCTTTTT. Amino acid sequence: CASSRDGTGHEKLLF. This rearrangement joins TRBV4-2 to TRBJ1-4; 9 bases are shared with TRBD1. CDR1 is LGHNA and CDR2 is YNFKEQ in the germline V gene. The CDR3 length is 15 residues.

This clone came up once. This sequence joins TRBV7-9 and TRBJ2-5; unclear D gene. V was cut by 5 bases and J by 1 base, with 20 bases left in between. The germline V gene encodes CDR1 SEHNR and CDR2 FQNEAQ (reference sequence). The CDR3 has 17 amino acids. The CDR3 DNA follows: TGTGCCAGCAGCCCTCCGAAGCTGGGCGGACCCCAAGAGACCCAGTACTTC. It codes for CASSPPKLGGPQETQYF.

The CDR3 loop is CASRQGWNEKLFF. Written as DNA, the CDR3 is TGTGCCAGCCGACAGGGGTGGAATGAAAAACTGTTTTTT. The chain carries TRBV10-3 and TRBJ1-4; the match to TRBD1 covers 8 bases. The CDR3 contains 13 residues. The V segment lost 10 bases and the J segment 5 bases; nucleotides outside the gene matches: 6. Germline CDR1 reads ENHRY; CDR2 reads SYGVKD.

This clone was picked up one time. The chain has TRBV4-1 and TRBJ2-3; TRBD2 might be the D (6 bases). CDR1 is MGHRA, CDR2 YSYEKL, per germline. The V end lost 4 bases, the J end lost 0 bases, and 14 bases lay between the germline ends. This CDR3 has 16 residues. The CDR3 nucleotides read TGCGCCAGCAGCCCGGGGTTAGGGACTAGCACAGATACGCAGTATTTT. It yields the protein CASSPGLGTSTDTQYF.

CDR3 sequence: CASSEVGHAGYTF. DNA for the CDR3: TGTGCCAGCAGTGAGGTGGGTCACGCTGGCTACACCTTC. The rearrangement links TRBV6-1 to TRBJ1-2, with D unresolved. In germline, CDR1 is MNHNS, CDR2 SASEGT. Trimming left V 3 bases short and J 7 bases short, with 12 bases between. The CDR3 spans 13 residues.

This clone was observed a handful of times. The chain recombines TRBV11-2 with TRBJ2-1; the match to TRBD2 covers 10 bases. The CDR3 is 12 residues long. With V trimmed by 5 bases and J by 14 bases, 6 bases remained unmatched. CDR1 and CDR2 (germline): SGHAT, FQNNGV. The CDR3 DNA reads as TGTGCCAGCAGCGCCTCTAGCGGGAGTAAGTTCTTC. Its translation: CASSASSGSKFF.

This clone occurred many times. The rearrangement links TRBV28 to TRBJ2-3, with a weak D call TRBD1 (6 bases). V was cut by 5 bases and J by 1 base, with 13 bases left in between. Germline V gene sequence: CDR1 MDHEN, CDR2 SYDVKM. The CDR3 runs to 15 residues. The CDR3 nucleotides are TGTGCCAGCAGTGTGCCCAGGGGAGGCACAGATACGCAGTATTTT. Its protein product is CASSVPRGGTDTQYF.

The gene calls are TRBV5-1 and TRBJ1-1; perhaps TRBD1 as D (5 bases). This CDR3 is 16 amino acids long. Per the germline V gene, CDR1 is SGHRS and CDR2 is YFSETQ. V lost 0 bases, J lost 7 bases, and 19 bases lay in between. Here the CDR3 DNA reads TGCGCCAGCAGCTTGGGGGCAGGGTTAGTGGGGATTGAAGCTTTCTTT. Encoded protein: CASSLGAGLVGIEAFF.

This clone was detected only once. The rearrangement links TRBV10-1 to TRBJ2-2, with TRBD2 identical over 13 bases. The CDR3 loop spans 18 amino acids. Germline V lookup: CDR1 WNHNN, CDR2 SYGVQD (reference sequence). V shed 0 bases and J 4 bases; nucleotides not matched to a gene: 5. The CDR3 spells CASSESGLAGVPTGELFF. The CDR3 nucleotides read TGCGCCAGCAGTGAGTCAGGACTAGCGGGAGTCCCCACCGGGGAGCTGTTTTTT.

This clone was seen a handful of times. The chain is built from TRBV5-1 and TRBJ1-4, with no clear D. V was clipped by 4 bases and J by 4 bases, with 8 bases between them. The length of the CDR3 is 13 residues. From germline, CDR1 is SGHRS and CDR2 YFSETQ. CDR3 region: CASSDLLNEKLFF. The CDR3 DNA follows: TGCGCCAGCAGCGATCTACTTAATGAAAAACTGTTTTTT.

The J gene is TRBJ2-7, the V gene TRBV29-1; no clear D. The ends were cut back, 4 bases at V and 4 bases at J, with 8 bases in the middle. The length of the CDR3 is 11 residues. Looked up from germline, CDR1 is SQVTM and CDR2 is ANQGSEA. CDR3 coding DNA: TGCAGCGTTGGGGGTTTTTACGAGCAGTACTTC. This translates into CSVGGFYEQYF.

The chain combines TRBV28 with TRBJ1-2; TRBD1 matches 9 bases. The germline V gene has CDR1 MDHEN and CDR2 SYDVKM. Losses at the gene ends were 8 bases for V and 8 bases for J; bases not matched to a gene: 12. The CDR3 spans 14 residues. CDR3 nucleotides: TGTGCCAGCCTCCTTCTACAGGGGGCTGGGGGCTACACCTTC. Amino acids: CASLLLQGAGGYTF.

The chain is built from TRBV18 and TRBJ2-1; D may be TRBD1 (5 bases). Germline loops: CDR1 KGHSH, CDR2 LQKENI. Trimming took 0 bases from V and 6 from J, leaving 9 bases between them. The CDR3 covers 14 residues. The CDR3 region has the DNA TGTGCCAGCTCACCACCCTCTCAGGGCAATGAGCAGTTCTTC. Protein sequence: CASSPPSQGNEQFF.

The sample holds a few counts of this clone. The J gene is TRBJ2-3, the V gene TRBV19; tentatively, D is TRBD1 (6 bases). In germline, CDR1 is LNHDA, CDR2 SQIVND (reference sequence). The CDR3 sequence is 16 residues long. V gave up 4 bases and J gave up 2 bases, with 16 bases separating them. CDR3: CASSSSQGRTTDTQYF. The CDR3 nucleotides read TGTGCCAGTAGTAGCTCACAGGGAAGGACCACAGATACGCAGTATTTT.